These T cell receptor beta chains were read from a single sample in a study of shared clonotypes between healthy human individuals. Assay: immunoSEQ multiplex PCR; the TCRdb copy retains only in-frame clones and omits some. Among around 1.6 million clones listed, 95% to 99% were seen once. Sequencing input: naive CD4+ T cells sorted from blood. The origin of the receptors is a man aged 25 to 45 in good health. Both conserved end residues are part of each CDR3. The order of the fields is D gene, J gene, clone size, V gene, CDR3 DNA, CDR3 protein. A D gene is named only where the DNA matches it firmly. Rows give clone size only sometimes, using once, few, many, or a class for an expanded clone.

D: .
J: TRBJ2-2
size: once
V: TRBV7-9
DNA: TGTGCCAGCAGCCCGACTTCCGACACCGGGGAGCTGTTTTTT
CDR3: CASSPTSDTGELFF

D: .
J: TRBJ2-6
size: .
V: TRBV5-4
DNA: TGTGCCAGCAGCTTGGCCTCGCCATCTGGGGCCAACGTCCTGACTTTC
CDR3: CASSLASPSGANVLTF

D: .
J: TRBJ2-7
size: .
V: TRBV5-1
DNA: TGCGCCAGCAGCTTGAGTGCGGAGTTCTACGAGCAGTACTTC
CDR3: CASSLSAEFYEQYF

D: .
J: TRBJ1-1
size: .
V: TRBV28
DNA: TGTGCCAGCAGTTCGGACGGAATGAACACTGAAGCTTTCTTT
CDR3: CASSSDGMNTEAFF

D: TRBD1
J: TRBJ1-4
size: .
V: TRBV5-1
DNA: TGCGCCAGCAGCCAAAGGCCGGGACAGGGCGGCGAAAAACTGTTTTTT
CDR3: CASSQRPGQGGEKLFF

D: TRBD2
J: TRBJ2-3
size: .
V: TRBV13
DNA: TGTGCCACTGCTTTTGTATTGGGAGGGCCGATGCAGTATTTT
CDR3: CATAFVLGGPMQYF

D: TRBD1
J: TRBJ1-2
size: once
V: TRBV6-5
DNA: TGTGCCAGCAGTTACTCCCCGACAGGGGGGTATGGCTACACCTTC
CDR3: CASSYSPTGGYGYTF

D: .
J: TRBJ2-7
size: .
V: TRBV18
DNA: TGTGCCAGCTCACAAGGACTACTCTACGAGCAGTACTTC
CDR3: CASSQGLLYEQYF

D: TRBD1
J: TRBJ2-3
size: .
V: TRBV29-1
DNA: TGCAGCGTTGCCACAGGGGGCCGCACAGATACGCAGTATTTT
CDR3: CSVATGGRTDTQYF

D: TRBD1
J: TRBJ1-2
size: .
V: TRBV25-1
DNA: TGTGCCAGCAGTGGACAGGGATCCCGGTATGGCTACACCTTC
CDR3: CASSGQGSRYGYTF

D: TRBD2
J: TRBJ2-3
size: .
V: TRBV14
DNA: TGTGCCAGCAGCCGCCAATGGCCTAGCGGGACGAGCACAGATACGCAGTATTTT
CDR3: CASSRQWPSGTSTDTQYF

D: .
J: TRBJ2-7
size: .
V: TRBV2
DNA: TGTGCCAGCACCAGGGACAGCGGCGGGAATTACGAGCAGTACTTC
CDR3: CASTRDSGGNYEQYF

D: TRBD2
J: TRBJ2-1
size: once
V: TRBV6-5
DNA: TGTGCCAGCAGTTACGTCAGCGGGAGGGGCAATGAGCAGTTCTTC
CDR3: CASSYVSGRGNEQFF

D: TRBD1
J: TRBJ1-5
size: .
V: TRBV6-5
DNA: TGTGCCAGCAGAAGACAGGGGGCGGGGGATCAGCCCCAGCATTTT
CDR3: CASRRQGAGDQPQHF

D: TRBD1
J: TRBJ2-5
size: .
V: TRBV5-1
DNA: TGCGCCAGCACCCCCGGGACAGGGGTAAGAGAGACCCAGTACTTC
CDR3: CASTPGTGVRETQYF

D: TRBD1
J: TRBJ2-5
size: .
V: TRBV6-1
DNA: TGTGCCAGCAGCCCAAGTCCCGGGACAGGAGAGACCCAGTACTTC
CDR3: CASSPSPGTGETQYF

D: TRBD1
J: TRBJ2-1
size: .
V: TRBV11-2
DNA: TGTGCCAGCAGCCCGGGACAGGGGGACCTCTCCTACAATGAGCAGTTCTTC
CDR3: CASSPGQGDLSYNEQFF

D: .
J: TRBJ1-1
size: .
V: TRBV7-2
DNA: .
CDR3: CASILGGMGTEAFF

D: TRBD1
J: TRBJ2-7
size: .
V: TRBV10-1
DNA: TGCGCCAGCAGTGAGTACCGGGGACAGGGCGACGAGCAGTACTTC
CDR3: CASSEYRGQGDEQYF

D: .
J: TRBJ1-1
size: .
V: TRBV25-1
DNA: TGTGCCAGCAGTTCCTGGGACTCATCCGAAGCTTTCTTT
CDR3: CASSSWDSSEAFF

D: TRBD1
J: TRBJ2-7
size: .
V: TRBV5-1
DNA: TGCGCCAGCAGATTACCGGGACAGGCCTACGAGCAGTACTTC
CDR3: CASRLPGQAYEQYF

D: .
J: TRBJ2-7
size: .
V: TRBV14
DNA: TGTGCCAGCAGCCTCCAGGGTACTTACGAGCAGTACTTC
CDR3: CASSLQGTYEQYF

D: .
J: TRBJ2-5
size: .
V: TRBV9
DNA: TGTGCCAGCAGCGTAACCCGCCGTCGTGTCCAGTACTTC
CDR3: CASSVTRRRVQYF

D: TRBD1
J: TRBJ1-2
size: .
V: TRBV7-3
DNA: TGTGCCAGCAGCTTAACGGCAGGGGGCTTTGGCTACACCTTC
CDR3: CASSLTAGGFGYTF

D: .
J: TRBJ2-3
size: .
V: TRBV28
DNA: TGTGCCAGCAGTTTGTGGGGACGGTGGGATTCTAGCACAGATACGCAGTATTTT
CDR3: CASSLWGRWDSSTDTQYF

D: .
J: TRBJ2-2
size: .
V: TRBV15
DNA: TGTGCCACCAGCAGAGATAGAGTACACACCGGGGAGCTGTTTTTT
CDR3: CATSRDRVHTGELFF

D: TRBD2
J: TRBJ2-7
size: once
V: TRBV7-2
DNA: TGTGCCAGCAGCTTAGCTAGCGGGAACTCCTACGAGCAGTACTTC
CDR3: CASSLASGNSYEQYF

D: TRBD2
J: TRBJ2-1
size: .
V: TRBV28
DNA: TGTGCCAGCAGGCGACGAAGCGGGGGGGACAATGAGCAGTTCTTC
CDR3: CASRRRSGGDNEQFF

D: TRBD2
J: TRBJ2-5
size: .
V: TRBV27
DNA: TGTGCCAGCAGACCGACTAGCAGCCAAGAGACCCAGTACTTC
CDR3: CASRPTSSQETQYF

D: TRBD1
J: TRBJ1-4
size: .
V: TRBV7-8
DNA: TGTGCCAGCAGCGGCCGACCGGGACAGGTTAAAGAAAAACTGTTTTTT
CDR3: CASSGRPGQVKEKLFF

D: .
J: TRBJ1-2
size: .
V: TRBV2
DNA: TGTGCCAGCAGATACCAGGGAACGGGGGCGTATGGCTACACCTTC
CDR3: CASRYQGTGAYGYTF

D: TRBD2
J: TRBJ2-1
size: .
V: TRBV9
DNA: TGTGCCAGCACCTCCCTAGCGGTTAGCTCCTACAATGAGCAGTTCTTC
CDR3: CASTSLAVSSYNEQFF

D: .
J: TRBJ2-3
size: .
V: TRBV10-2
DNA: TGCGCCAGCAGTGATTGGGATACGCAGTATTTT
CDR3: CASSDWDTQYF